The 19 T cell receptor beta chains listed next were all sequenced from one sample in a study of blood T cell repertoires in COVID-19. Clones were sequenced by immunoSEQ multiplex PCR, and TCRdb holds only the in-frame ones, with some missing. Of 29,000 or so clones listed, 75% to 90% are singletons. The sequencing input was peripheral blood. These receptors all stem from a man aged 55 to 70 with acute or convalescent COVID-19.

This chain joins TRBV12-3 or TRBV12-4 and TRBJ1-2, with no clear D. The V gene lost 1 base and the J gene lost 4 bases, with 7 bases spanning the gap. This CDR3 region has 13 residues. CDR3 protein: CASSLGGGYGYTF. In nucleotides, the CDR3 is TGTGCCAGCAGTTTAGGCGGCGGCTATGGCTACACCTTC.

The chain carries TRBV10-1 and TRBJ2-1; 13 positions agree with TRBD2. With V trimmed by 5 bases and J by 14 bases, 6 bases remained unmatched. The V gene's germline CDR1 is WNHNN and CDR2 SYGVQD (reference sequence). The CDR3 sequence is 13 residues long. The CDR3 bases are TGCGCCAGCAGTTTAGGGGGGACTAGCGGGGAGTTCTTC. Protein: CASSLGGTSGEFF.

V is TRBV18 and J is TRBJ2-5; 8 bases fit TRBD1. Germline V gene lookup returns CDR1 KGHSH and CDR2 LQKENI. The CDR3 contains 14 residues. The V gene end was trimmed by 1 base and the J gene end by 6 bases; junction bases not matched to a gene: 4. Here the CDR3 reads CASSPLTGEQTQYF. The CDR3 DNA reads TGTGCCAGCTCACCACTGACAGGGGAACAGACCCAGTACTTC. Full variable domain (remainder filled in from reference TRBV18 and TRBJ2-5): NAGVMQNPRHLVRRRGQEARLRCSPMKGHSHVYWYRQLPEEGLKFMVYLQKENIIDESGMPKERFSAEFPKEGPSILRIQQVVRGDSAAYFCASSPLTGEQTQYFGPGTRLLVL.

This sequence joins TRBV5-1 and TRBJ1-1; possible D gene TRBD1, 5 bases. CDR1 is SGHRS and CDR2 is YFSETQ in the germline V gene. The CDR3 length is 14 residues. V lost 4 bases and J lost 0, with 10 bases in between. CDR3 in DNA: TGCGCCAGCAGCGGAGGGACTGTGAACACTGAAGCTTTCTTT. It is translated as CASSGGTVNTEAFF.

The chain is built from TRBV6-5 and TRBJ1-5; D is ambiguous. Germline V gene data show CDR1 as MNHEY and CDR2 as SVGAGI. CDR3 length equals 13 residues. V lost 2 bases and J 8 bases, leaving 10 bases between the germline ends. In nucleotides, the CDR3 is TGTGCCAGCAGTTACGGCAGAACCGAGCCCCAGCATTTT. Translation gives CASSYGRTEPQHF.

This chain links TRBV19 with TRBJ2-7, with a tentative D call TRBD2 (5 bases). This CDR3 contains 14 residues. The V gene's germline CDR1 is LNHDA and CDR2 SQIVND (reference sequence). V was cut by 6 bases and J by 6 bases, with 18 bases left in between. The CDR3 coding sequence is TGTGCCAGTAGCCCGGAGGCCCTCAGGCGCGAGCAGTACTTC. Translation: CASSPEALRREQYF.

The count of this clone is one. This chain links TRBV13 with TRBJ2-5; 8 bases line up with TRBD1. Germline assignment: CDR1 PRHDT and CDR2 FYEKMQ (reference sequence). This CDR3 region has 16 residues. After removal of 5 bases from V and 3 bases from J, the junction contained 11 bases not matched to a gene. CDR3 in DNA: TGTGCCAGCAGCCCAACGACAGGGGAAGAGGAAGAGACCCAGTACTTC. Its translation: CASSPTTGEEEETQYF.

The CDR3 region has the DNA TGCGCCAGCAGCAGAGAGATCAGGACAGGGTCACTCGCTAACACTGAAGCTTTCTTT. It translates to CASSREIRTGSLANTEAFF. This rearrangement joins TRBV5-1 to TRBJ1-1; 8 nucleotides align to TRBD1. With 4 bases clipped from V and 2 bases from J, the junction kept 19 bases outside the gene matches. The CDR3 has 19 residues. Germline assignment: CDR1 SGHRS and CDR2 YFSETQ.

The chain's CDR3 is CASSLDVRGGYTF. As DNA, the CDR3 is TGCGCCAGCAGCTTGGACGTAAGGGGAGGCTACACCTTC. The chain recombines TRBV5-1 with TRBJ1-2, with D perhaps matching TRBD1 (5 bases). Deletions cut 0 bases from V and 8 bases from J, with 11 bases between. Germline V gives CDR1 SGHRS, CDR2 YFSETQ. This CDR3 comprises 13 residues. Looking up the rest from reference TRBV5-1 and TRBJ1-2 gives the full variable domain: KAGVTQTPRYLIKTRGQQVTLSCSPISGHRSVSWYQQTPGQGLQFLFEYFSETQRNKGNFPGRFSGRQFSNSRSEMNVSTLELGDSALYLCASSLDVRGGYTFGSGTRLTVV.

The V and J genes are TRBV11-3 and TRBJ1-3; TRBD1 might be the D (5 bases). V lost 0 bases and J 4 bases, leaving 10 bases between the germline ends. Per the germline V gene, CDR1 is SGHNT and CDR2 is YENEEA. The CDR3 is 15 residues long. The CDR3 reads CASSLDHRPGNTIYF. The DNA for the CDR3 is TGTGCCAGCAGCTTAGATCACAGGCCGGGAAACACCATATATTTT.

This clone has only a few counts. The rearrangement joins TRBV12-3 or TRBV12-4 to TRBJ1-4; D is ambiguous. V was pared by 6 bases and J by 6 bases, with 11 bases between. The CDR3 contains 13 residues. The CDR3: CASRSERDEKLFF. CDR3 nucleotide sequence: TGTGCCAGCAGAAGTGAGAGGGATGAAAAACTGTTTTTT.

This chain uses TRBV5-1 with TRBJ2-3, with D possibly TRBD1 on 6 matching bases. CDR1 is SGHRS, CDR2 YFSETQ, per germline. With 4 bases removed from V and 5 bases from J, the gap between germline ends came to 17 bases. This CDR3 has 15 residues. CDR3 amino acids: CASSPQGLDIDTQYF. The CDR3 nucleotides are TGCGCCAGCAGCCCCCAGGGGCTAGACATAGATACGCAGTATTTT.

The chain employs TRBV11-3 and TRBJ2-1; tentative D call: TRBD2 (6 bases). Germline CDR1 reads SGHNT; CDR2 reads YENEEA. V shed 5 bases and J shed 8 bases, with 16 bases lying between them. This CDR3 contains 14 residues. Here the CDR3 reads CASSLTDGSDEQFF. In nucleotides, the CDR3 is TGTGCCAGCAGCCTCACGGACGGGAGCGATGAGCAGTTCTTC.

V usage is TRBV29-1 and J usage is TRBJ1-2; maybe TRBD1 (6 bases). Germline V CDR1 and CDR2: SQVTM, ANQGSEA. Trimming shortened V by 6 bases and J by 7 bases, and 21 bases separated the two germline ends. This CDR3 spans 14 amino acids. In nucleotides, the CDR3 is TGCAGCGTCCGCGTCCCCGGGGGGCGGGCTGGCTACACCTTC. Amino acids: CSVRVPGGRAGYTF. The whole variable domain, remainder taken from reference TRBV29-1 and TRBJ1-2, is SAVISQKPSRDICQRGTSLTIQCQVDSQVTMMFWYRQQPGQSLTLIATANQGSEATYESGFVIDKFPISRPNLTFSTLTVSNMSPEDSSIYLCSVRVPGGRAGYTFGSGTRLTVV.

V is TRBV3-1 (or the pseudogene TRBV3-2) and J is TRBJ2-7; the match to TRBD2 covers 8 bases. The V gene end was trimmed by 1 base and the J gene end by 0 bases; junction bases not matched to a gene: 2. CDR1 and CDR2 (germline): LGHDT, YNNKEL (reference sequence). The CDR3 has 15 residues. The CDR3 here is CASSQGGTSSYEQYF. The CDR3 DNA is TGTGCCAGCAGCCAAGGAGGGACTAGCTCCTACGAGCAGTACTTC.

J is TRBJ1-1 and V is TRBV5-1; 8 positions agree with TRBD1. The CDR3 extends over 15 amino acids. The germline CDR1 and CDR2 sequences are SGHRS and YFSETQ. The V gene end was trimmed by 1 base and the J gene end by 5 bases; junction bases not matched to a gene: 7. The CDR3 protein is CASSLSQGALTEAFF. CDR3 sequence (DNA): TGCGCCAGCAGCTTGTCCCAGGGGGCGCTTACTGAAGCTTTCTTT.

The V and J genes are TRBV18 and TRBJ1-5; TRBD1 is a possible D gene (6 bases). The V end was cut by 2 bases, the J end by 6 bases, with 20 bases between. The CDR3 is made up of 17 amino acids. The germline V gene encodes CDR1 KGHSH and CDR2 LQKENI. The DNA for the CDR3 is TGTGCCAGCTCACCAAGCGGGGGCGCCGGGATCGGTCAGCCCCAGCATTTT. It specifies CASSPSGGAGIGQPQHF.

J is TRBJ1-2 and V is TRBV6-5; D might be TRBD1 (6 bases). The CDR3 extends over 14 amino acids. CDR1 is MNHEY and CDR2 is SVGAGI in the germline V gene. Trimming took 8 bases from V and 0 from J, leaving 13 bases between them. The CDR3 here is CASGGGASNYGYTF. CDR3 sequence (DNA): TGTGCCAGCGGAGGGGGGGCGTCTAACTATGGCTACACCTTC.

The chain has TRBV29-1 and TRBJ2-5; 7 nucleotides match TRBD1. The CDR3 has 14 amino acids. V lost 4 bases and J lost 3; bases outside the gene matches: 8. The germline CDR1 and CDR2 sequences are SQVTM and ANQGSEA. CDR3 sequence: CSVAETGLEETQYF. The CDR3 DNA reads as TGCAGCGTTGCCGAGACAGGGTTGGAAGAGACCCAGTACTTC.